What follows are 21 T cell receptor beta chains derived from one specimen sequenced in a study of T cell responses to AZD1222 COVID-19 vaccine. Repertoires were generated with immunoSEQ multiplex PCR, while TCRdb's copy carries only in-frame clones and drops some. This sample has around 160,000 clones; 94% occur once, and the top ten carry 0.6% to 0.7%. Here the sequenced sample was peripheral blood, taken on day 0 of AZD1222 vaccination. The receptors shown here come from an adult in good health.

CDR3 coding DNA: TGCGCCAGCAGCCAGGATAGCAGGCCGAACACTGAAGCTTTCTTT. Translating gives CASSQDSRPNTEAFF. The V call is TRBV4-1, the J call TRBJ1-1; D ambiguous. This CDR3 is built from 15 residues. From germline, CDR1 is MGHRA and CDR2 YSYEKL. Trimming took 3 bases from V and 1 from J, leaving 12 bases between them.

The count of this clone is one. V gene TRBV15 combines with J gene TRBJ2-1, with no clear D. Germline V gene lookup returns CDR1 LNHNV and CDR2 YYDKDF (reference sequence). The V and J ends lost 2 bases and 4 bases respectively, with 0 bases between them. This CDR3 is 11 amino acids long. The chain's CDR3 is CATSRYNEQFF. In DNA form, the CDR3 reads TGTGCCACCAGCAGATACAATGAGCAGTTCTTC.

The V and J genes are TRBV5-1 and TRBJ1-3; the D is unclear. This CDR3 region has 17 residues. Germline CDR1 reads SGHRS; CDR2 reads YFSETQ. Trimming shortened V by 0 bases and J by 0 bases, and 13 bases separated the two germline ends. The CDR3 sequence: CASSLDGVAFSGNTIYF. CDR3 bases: TGCGCCAGCAGCTTGGATGGGGTAGCCTTCTCTGGAAACACCATATATTTT.

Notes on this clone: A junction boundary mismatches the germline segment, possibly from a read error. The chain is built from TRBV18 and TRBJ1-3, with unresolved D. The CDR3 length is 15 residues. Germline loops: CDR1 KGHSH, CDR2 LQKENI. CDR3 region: CASTPDLSSGNTIYF. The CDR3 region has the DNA TGTGCCAGCACACCGGACTTATCCTCTGGAAACACCATATATTTT.

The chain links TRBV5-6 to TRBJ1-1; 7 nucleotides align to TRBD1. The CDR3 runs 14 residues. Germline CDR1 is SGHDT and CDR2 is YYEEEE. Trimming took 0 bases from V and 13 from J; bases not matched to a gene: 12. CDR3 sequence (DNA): TGTGCCAGCAGCTTGGGGCCCACCACAGGGGTCGATTTCTTT. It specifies CASSLGPTTGVDFF.

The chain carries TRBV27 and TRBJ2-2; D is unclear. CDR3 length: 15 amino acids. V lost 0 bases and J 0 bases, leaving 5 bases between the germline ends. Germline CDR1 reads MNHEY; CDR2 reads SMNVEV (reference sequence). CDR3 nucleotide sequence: TGTGCCAGCAGTTTATCCAGCACGAACACCGGGGAGCTGTTTTTT. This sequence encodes CASSLSSTNTGELFF.

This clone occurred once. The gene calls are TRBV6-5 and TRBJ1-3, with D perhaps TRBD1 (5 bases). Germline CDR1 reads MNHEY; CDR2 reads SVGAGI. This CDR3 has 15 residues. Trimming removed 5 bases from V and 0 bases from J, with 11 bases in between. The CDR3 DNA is TGTGCCAGCAGTAGACGGACACCCTCTGGAAACACCATATATTTT. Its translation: CASSRRTPSGNTIYF.

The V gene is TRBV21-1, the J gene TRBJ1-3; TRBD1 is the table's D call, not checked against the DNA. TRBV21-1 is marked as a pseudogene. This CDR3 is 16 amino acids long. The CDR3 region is CASSTTVDSSGNTIYF. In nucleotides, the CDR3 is TGTGCCAGCAGCACGACAGTTGATTCCTCTGGAAACACCATATATTTT.

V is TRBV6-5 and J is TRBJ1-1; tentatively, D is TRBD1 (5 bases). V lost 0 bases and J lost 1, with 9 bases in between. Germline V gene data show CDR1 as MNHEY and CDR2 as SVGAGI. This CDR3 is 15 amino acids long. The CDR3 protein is CASSYSQGANTEAFF. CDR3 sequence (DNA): TGTGCCAGCAGTTACTCGCAGGGCGCGAACACTGAAGCTTTCTTT.

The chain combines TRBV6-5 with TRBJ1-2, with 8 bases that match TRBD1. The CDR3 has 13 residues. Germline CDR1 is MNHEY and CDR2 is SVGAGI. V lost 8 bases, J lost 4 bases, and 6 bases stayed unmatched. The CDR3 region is CASLQGESYGYTF. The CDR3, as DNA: TGTGCCAGCCTACAGGGGGAATCCTATGGCTACACCTTC.

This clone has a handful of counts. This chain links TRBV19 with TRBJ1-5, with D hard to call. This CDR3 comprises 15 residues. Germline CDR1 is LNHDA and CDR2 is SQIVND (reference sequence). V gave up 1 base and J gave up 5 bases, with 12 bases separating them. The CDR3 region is CASSIVWQAHQPQHF. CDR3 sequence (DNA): TGTGCCAGTAGTATAGTCTGGCAGGCTCATCAGCCCCAGCATTTT.

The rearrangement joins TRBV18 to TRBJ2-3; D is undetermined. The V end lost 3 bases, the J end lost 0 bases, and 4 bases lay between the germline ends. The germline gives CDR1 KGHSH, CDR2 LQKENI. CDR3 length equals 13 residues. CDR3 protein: CASSPQSTDTQYF. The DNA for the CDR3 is TGTGCCAGCTCACCCCAGAGCACAGATACGCAGTATTTT.

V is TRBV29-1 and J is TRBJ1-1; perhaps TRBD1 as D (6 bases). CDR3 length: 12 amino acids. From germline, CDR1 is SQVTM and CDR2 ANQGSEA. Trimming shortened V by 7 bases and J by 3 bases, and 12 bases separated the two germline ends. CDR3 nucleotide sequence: TGCAGCGGAACAACAGGGTACACTGAAGCTTTCTTT. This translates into CSGTTGYTEAFF. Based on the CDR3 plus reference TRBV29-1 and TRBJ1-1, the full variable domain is SAVISQKPSRDICQRGTSLTIQCQVDSQVTMMFWYRQQPGQSLTLIATANQGSEATYESGFVIDKFPISRPNLTFSTLTVSNMSPEDSSIYLCSGTTGYTEAFFGQGTRLTVV.

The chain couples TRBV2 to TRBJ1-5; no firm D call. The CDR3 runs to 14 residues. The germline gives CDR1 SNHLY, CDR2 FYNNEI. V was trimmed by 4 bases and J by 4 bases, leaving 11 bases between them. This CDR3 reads CASSGTAPNQPQHF. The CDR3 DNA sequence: TGTGCCAGCAGTGGAACAGCCCCGAATCAGCCCCAGCATTTT.

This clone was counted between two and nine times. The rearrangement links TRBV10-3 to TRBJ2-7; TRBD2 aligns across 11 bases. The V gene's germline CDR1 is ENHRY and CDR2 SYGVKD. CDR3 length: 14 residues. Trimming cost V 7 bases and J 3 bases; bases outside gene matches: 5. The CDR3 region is CAINPSGRIYEQYF. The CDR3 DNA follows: TGTGCCATCAACCCTAGCGGGAGGATCTACGAGCAGTACTTC.

The CDR3 loop is CASSFPRLPAFF. The CDR3 DNA reads TGTGCCAGCAGTTTCCCCCGATTGCCAGCTTTCTTT. The chain has TRBV12-3 or TRBV12-4 and TRBJ1-1, with D uncertain. The CDR3 covers 12 residues. Deletions cut 3 bases from V and 10 bases from J, with 12 bases between.

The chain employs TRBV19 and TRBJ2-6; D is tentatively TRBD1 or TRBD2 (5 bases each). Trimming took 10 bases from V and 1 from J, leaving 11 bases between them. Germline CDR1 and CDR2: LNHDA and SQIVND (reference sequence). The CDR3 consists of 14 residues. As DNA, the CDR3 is TGTGCCACAACCTGGGGGTCTGGGGCCAACGTCCTGACTTTC. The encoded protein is CATTWGSGANVLTF.

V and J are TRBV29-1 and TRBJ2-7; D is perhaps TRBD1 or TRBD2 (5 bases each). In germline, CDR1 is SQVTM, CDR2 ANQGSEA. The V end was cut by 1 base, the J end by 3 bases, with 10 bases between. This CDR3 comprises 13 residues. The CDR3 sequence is CSVEGDGLYEQYF. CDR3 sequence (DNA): TGCAGCGTTGAAGGGGACGGACTCTACGAGCAGTACTTC.

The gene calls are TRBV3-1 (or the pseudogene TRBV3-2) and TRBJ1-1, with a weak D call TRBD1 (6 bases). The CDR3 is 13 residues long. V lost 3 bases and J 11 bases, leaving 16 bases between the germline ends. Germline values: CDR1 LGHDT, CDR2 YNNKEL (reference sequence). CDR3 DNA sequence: TGTGCCAGCAGCCAGGGACAAATGGCTGGGGCTTTCTTT. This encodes CASSQGQMAGAFF.

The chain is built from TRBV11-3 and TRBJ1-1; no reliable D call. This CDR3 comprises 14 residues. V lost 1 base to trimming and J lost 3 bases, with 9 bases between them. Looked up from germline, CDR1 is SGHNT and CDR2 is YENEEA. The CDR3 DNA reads TGTGCCAGCAGCTTAGTGGGTACTGACACTGAAGCTTTCTTT. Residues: CASSLVGTDTEAFF.

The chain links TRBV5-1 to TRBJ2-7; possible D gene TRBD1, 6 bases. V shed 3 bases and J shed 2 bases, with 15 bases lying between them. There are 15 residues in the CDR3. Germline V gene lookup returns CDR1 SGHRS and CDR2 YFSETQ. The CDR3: CASSSPGKGAYEQYF. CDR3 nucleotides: TGCGCCAGCAGCTCCCCCGGCAAGGGGGCCTACGAGCAGTACTTC.